Reported below is one T cell receptor beta chain. These data come from a study of OX40 agonist ivuxolimab in advanced cancers. Sequencing used immunoSEQ multiplex PCR; TCRdb keeps in-frame clones, though not all of them. The sample holds 100,000 or so clones; approximately 90% are singletons and the top ten take about 2%. The V gene's germline CDR1 is MNHNY and CDR2 SVGAGI (reference sequence). This CDR3 comprises 16 residues. V lost 0 bases, J lost 4 bases, and 12 bases lay in between. The sample consisted of CD4+ or CD8+ T cells sorted from blood, taken in a trial of the OX40 agonist ivuxolimab. This sequence originates from an adult with an advanced solid tumor such as melanoma, head and neck, liver or kidney cancer. The V call is TRBV6-6, the J call TRBJ1-4; a possible D gene is TRBD1 (5 bases). Here the CDR3 DNA reads TGTGCCAGCAGTTACTCGCGGGGCGCGGTTAATGAAAAACTGTTTTTT. Translated: CASSYSRGAVNEKLFF.